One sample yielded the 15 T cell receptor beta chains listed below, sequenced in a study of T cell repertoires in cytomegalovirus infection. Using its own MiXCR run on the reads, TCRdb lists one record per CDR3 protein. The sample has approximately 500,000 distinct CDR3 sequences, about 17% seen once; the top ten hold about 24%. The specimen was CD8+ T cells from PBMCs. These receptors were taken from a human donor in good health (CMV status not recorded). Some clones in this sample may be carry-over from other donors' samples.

The CDR3 DNA follows: TGCGCCAGCAGCCAAGTTGGAGAGGGGCCAGATACGCAGTATTTT. Amino acid sequence: CASSQVGEGPDTQYF. The rearrangement links TRBV4-1 to TRBJ2-3; D is perhaps TRBD1 or TRBD2 (5 bases each). The CDR3 contains 15 residues. In germline, CDR1 is MGHRA, CDR2 YSYEKL. Trimming took off 1 base at V and 4 bases at J, with 12 bases between the two ends.

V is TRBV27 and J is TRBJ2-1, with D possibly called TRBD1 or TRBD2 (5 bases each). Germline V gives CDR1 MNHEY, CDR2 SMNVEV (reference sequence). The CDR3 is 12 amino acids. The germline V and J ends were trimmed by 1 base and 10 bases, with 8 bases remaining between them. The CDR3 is CASSLYGTEQFF. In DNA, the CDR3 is TGTGCCAGCAGTTTATATGGGACGGAGCAGTTCTTC.

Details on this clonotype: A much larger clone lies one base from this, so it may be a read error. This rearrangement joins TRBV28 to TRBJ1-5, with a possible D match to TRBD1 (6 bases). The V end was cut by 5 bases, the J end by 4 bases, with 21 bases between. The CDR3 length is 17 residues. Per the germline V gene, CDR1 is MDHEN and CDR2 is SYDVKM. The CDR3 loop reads CASSKGTRGAWNQPQHF. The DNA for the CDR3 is TGTGCCAGCAGTAAGGGGACACGGGGCGCTTGGAATCAGCCCCAGCATTTT.

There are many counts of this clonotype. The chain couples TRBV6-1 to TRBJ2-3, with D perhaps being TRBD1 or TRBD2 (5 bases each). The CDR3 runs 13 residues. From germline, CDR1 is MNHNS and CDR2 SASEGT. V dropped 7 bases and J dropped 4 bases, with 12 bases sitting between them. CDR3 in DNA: TGTGCCAGCACCCGGGACCGGGCAGATACGCAGTATTTT. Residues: CASTRDRADTQYF.

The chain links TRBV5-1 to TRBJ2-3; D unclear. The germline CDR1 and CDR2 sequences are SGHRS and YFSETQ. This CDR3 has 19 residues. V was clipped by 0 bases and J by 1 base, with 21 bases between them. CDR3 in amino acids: CASSLGTDRHPWGTDTQYF. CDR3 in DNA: TGCGCCAGCAGCTTGGGGACGGACCGACACCCCTGGGGCACAGATACGCAGTATTTT.

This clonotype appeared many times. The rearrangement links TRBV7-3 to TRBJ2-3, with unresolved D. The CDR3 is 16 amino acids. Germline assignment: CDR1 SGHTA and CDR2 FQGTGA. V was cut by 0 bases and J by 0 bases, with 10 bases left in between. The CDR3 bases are TGTGCCAGCAGCTTAACGTCCCCGACAAGCACAGATACGCAGTATTTT. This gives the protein CASSLTSPTSTDTQYF.

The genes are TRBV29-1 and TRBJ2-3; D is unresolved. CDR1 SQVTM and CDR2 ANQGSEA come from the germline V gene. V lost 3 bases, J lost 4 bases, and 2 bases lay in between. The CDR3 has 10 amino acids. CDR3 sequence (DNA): TGCAGCGTTGATGCAGATACGCAGTATTTT. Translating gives CSVDADTQYF.

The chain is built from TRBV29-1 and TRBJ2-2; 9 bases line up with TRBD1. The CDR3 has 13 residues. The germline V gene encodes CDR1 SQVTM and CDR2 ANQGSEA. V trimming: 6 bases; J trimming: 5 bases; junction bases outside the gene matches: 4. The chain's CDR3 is CSVTGGRTGELFF. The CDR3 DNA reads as TGCAGCGTAACAGGGGGCCGGACCGGGGAGCTGTTTTTT.

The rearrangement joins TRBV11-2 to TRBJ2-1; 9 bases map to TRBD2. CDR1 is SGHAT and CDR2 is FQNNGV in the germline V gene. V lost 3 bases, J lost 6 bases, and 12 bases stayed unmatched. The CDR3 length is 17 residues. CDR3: CASSFPGASGGSNEQFF. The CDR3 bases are TGTGCCAGCAGCTTCCCCGGGGCAAGCGGGGGGTCCAATGAGCAGTTCTTC.

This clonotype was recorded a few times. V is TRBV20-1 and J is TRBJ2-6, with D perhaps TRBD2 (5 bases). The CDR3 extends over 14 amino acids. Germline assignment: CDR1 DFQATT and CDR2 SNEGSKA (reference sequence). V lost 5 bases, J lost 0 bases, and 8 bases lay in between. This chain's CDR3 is CSAGLVSGANVLTF. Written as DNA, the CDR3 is TGCAGTGCTGGACTTGTCTCTGGGGCCAACGTCCTGACTTTC.

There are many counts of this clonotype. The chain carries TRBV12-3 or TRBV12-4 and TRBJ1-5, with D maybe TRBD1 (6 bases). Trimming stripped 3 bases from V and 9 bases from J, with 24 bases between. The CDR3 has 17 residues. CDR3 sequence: CASSFSSGAKGVGPQHF. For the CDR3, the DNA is TGTGCCAGCAGTTTTTCCTCAGGAGCGAAGGGGGTAGGGCCCCAGCATTTT.

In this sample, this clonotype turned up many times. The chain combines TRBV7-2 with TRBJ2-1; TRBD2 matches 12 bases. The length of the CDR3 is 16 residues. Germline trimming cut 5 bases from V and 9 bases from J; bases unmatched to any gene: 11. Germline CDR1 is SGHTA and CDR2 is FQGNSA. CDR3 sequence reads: CASSQLAGGERGEQFF. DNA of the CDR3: TGTGCCAGCAGCCAACTAGCGGGGGGTGAAAGAGGTGAGCAGTTCTTC.

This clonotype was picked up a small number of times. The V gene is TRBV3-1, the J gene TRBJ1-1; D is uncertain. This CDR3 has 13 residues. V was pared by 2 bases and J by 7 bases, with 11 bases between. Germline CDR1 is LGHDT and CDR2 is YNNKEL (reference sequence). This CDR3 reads CASSQIVGLEAFF. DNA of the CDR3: TGTGCCAGCAGCCAAATTGTGGGTCTTGAAGCTTTCTTT. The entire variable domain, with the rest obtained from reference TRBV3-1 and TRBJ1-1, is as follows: DTAVSQTPKYLVTQMGNDKSIKCEQNLGHDTMYWYKQDSKKFLKIMFSYNNKELIINETVPNRFSPKSPDKAHLNLHINSLELGDSAVYFCASSQIVGLEAFFGQGTRLTVV.

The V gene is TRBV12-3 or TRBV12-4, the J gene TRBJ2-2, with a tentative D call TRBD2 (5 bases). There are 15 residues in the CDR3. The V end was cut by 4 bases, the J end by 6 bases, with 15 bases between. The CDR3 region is CASSYRTGYPGELFF. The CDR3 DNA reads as TGTGCCAGCAGTTACCGGACGGGGTACCCCGGGGAGCTGTTTTTT.

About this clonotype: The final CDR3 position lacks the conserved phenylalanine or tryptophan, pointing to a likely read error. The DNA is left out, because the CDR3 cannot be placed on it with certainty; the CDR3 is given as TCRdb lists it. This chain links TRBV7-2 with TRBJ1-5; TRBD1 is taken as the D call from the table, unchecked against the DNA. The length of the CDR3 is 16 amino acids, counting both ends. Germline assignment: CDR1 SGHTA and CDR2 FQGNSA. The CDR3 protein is CASSAGHPFSNQPQRI.